Included here is one T cell receptor beta chain sequence, with context. The record originates from a study of blood T cell repertoires in COVID-19. Sequenced by immunoSEQ multiplex PCR; TCRdb stores in-frame clones only, minus some. The table includes roughly 410,000 clones, around 91% detected once. This CDR3 is 13 amino acids long. Germline V CDR1 and CDR2: SEHNR, FQNEAQ (reference sequence). V lost 7 bases, J lost 6 bases, and 10 bases lay in between. This clonotype was sampled from a woman between 40 and 50 years old with COVID-19, enrolled during active disease. Sequencing used peripheral blood. The chain links TRBV7-9 to TRBJ1-6; the D gene is possibly TRBD1 (5 bases). The CDR3 loop is CASTQGRNSPLHF. CDR3 sequence (DNA): TGTGCCAGCACCCAGGGTCGTAATTCACCCCTCCACTTT.